The following is a TCR beta chain sequence with its context. The data stem from a study of control samples from healthy donors and cancer patients. Measured with immunoSEQ multiplex PCR; TCRdb has only the in-frame clones, and not every one. The sample consists of 85,000 to 110,000 clones, around 89% of them appearing once. This CDR3 has 17 amino acids. Germline CDR1 KGHDR, CDR2 SFDVKD. Losses at the gene ends were 5 bases for V and 1 base for J; bases not matched to a gene: 12. J is TRBJ2-5 and V is TRBV24-1, with TRBD1 identical over 7 bases. The clonotype was recovered from a man aged 60 to 69 with lung cancer. Sequences were obtained from PBMCs. The CDR3 loop reads CATSGKPGQKSQETQYF. The CDR3 nucleotides are TGTGCCACCAGTGGCAAACCGGGACAGAAATCCCAAGAGACCCAGTACTTC.